At least ten counts were recorded for the clone carrying this T cell receptor beta chain. Its antigen is unknown. The ends lost 4 bases at V and 3 bases at J; junction bases unmatched: 6. Looked up from germline, CDR1 is SGDLS and CDR2 is YYNGEE. The CDR3 loop spans 15 amino acids. These data are taken from a study of human T cells and chemical hapten exposure. Regarding the study as a whole: Counts of TCRs above 1 in 1000 frequency stayed unchanged with DPC sensitization. Significantly greater numbers of large CDR3 similarity clusters came from expanded TCRs than from controls.

One entry per CDR3 protein results from TCRdb running MiXCR on the RACE reads. The repertoire holds 330,000 or so distinct CDR3 sequences, about 6% seen once, with 4.5% to 6% in the top ten. The time point was: patch test 2, 6 weeks after DPC sensitization. The sample's treatment: therapeutic diphenylcyclopropenone sensitization with weekly scalp DPC. V gene TRBV9 combines with J gene TRBJ2-1; 8 bases line up with TRBD1. The receptor was derived from a woman younger than 35 with alopecia areata. Some clones in this sample may be carry-over from other donors' samples. This material consisted of whole blood, taken in connection with sensitization to the hapten diphenylcyclopropenone (DPC). The CDR3 spells CASSRTGLDYNEQFF. DNA for the CDR3: TGTGCCAGCAGCAGGACAGGGTTAGACTACAATGAGCAGTTCTTC.